At least ten counts were recorded for the clone carrying this T cell receptor beta chain. Its antigen is still unknown. The V end lost 4 bases, the J end lost 0 bases, and 13 bases lay between the germline ends. The CDR3 has 16 amino acids. The V gene's germline CDR1 is LNHDA and CDR2 SQIVND (reference sequence). The data belong to a study of T-cell reconstitution after alpha-beta-depleted transplantation in children. Unique molecular identifiers were used to barcode this TCRbeta library. Each CDR3 protein is one row after TCRdb ran MiXCR on the PCR reads. The data hold roughly 17,000 distinct CDR3 sequences, with around 12% observed a single time. Study-level points and caveats: Recipient T cells and thymic progenitors that survived gave rise to the high TCRbeta diversity observed at day 60 in some patients.

The source material was PBMCs, mostly from graft donor cells, sampled 180 days after TCRalphabeta/CD19-depleted stem cell transplant. The sequence was obtained from a boy younger than two who had a stem cell transplant for Wiskott-Aldrich syndrome, so the T cells may come from the graft donor. J is TRBJ2-1 and V is TRBV19, with D tentatively TRBD1 (6 bases). The CDR3 DNA reads TGTGCCAGTAGTACCCGGACAGCTAGCTCCTACAATGAGCAGTTCTTC. The encoded protein is CASSTRTASSYNEQFF.